This T cell receptor (beta chain) was obtained from a study of human T cells and chemical hapten exposure. As for the study in general: Affected patients, primarily female, had alopecia areata, totalis or universalis. Study-wide results and caveats: Counts of TCRs above 1 in 1000 frequency stayed unchanged with DPC sensitization.

Points on this clonotype: The antigen is undetermined.

Authors' methods: A per-sample median of around 100,000 TCRs was observed, with a range of about 20,000 to 750,000. From the RACE reads, TCRdb called clonotypes with MiXCR, one entry per CDR3 protein. None of the V and J calls come from the authors' own analysis; TCRdb made them. The sample carries some 80,000 distinct CDR3 sequences, approximately 10% recorded once. Regarding time point: patch test 2, 6 weeks after DPC sensitization. The sample's treatment: therapeutic diphenylcyclopropenone sensitization with weekly scalp DPC. The CDR3 covers 12 residues. The germline V gene has CDR1 SSHAT and CDR2 FNYEAQ (reference sequence). V was trimmed by 6 bases and J by 7 bases, leaving 9 bases between them.

The TCR sequence derives from a man between 18 and 29 years old with alopecia areata. Some clones in this sample may be carry-over from other donors' samples. The chain combines TRBV7-7 with TRBJ2-2; D is perhaps TRBD1 (6 bases). Sequenced here: whole blood, sampled in connection with sensitization to the hapten diphenylcyclopropenone (DPC). The chain's CDR3 is CASSLQGGELFF. Here the CDR3 DNA reads TGTGCCAGCAGTTTACAGGGCGGGGAGCTGTTTTTT.